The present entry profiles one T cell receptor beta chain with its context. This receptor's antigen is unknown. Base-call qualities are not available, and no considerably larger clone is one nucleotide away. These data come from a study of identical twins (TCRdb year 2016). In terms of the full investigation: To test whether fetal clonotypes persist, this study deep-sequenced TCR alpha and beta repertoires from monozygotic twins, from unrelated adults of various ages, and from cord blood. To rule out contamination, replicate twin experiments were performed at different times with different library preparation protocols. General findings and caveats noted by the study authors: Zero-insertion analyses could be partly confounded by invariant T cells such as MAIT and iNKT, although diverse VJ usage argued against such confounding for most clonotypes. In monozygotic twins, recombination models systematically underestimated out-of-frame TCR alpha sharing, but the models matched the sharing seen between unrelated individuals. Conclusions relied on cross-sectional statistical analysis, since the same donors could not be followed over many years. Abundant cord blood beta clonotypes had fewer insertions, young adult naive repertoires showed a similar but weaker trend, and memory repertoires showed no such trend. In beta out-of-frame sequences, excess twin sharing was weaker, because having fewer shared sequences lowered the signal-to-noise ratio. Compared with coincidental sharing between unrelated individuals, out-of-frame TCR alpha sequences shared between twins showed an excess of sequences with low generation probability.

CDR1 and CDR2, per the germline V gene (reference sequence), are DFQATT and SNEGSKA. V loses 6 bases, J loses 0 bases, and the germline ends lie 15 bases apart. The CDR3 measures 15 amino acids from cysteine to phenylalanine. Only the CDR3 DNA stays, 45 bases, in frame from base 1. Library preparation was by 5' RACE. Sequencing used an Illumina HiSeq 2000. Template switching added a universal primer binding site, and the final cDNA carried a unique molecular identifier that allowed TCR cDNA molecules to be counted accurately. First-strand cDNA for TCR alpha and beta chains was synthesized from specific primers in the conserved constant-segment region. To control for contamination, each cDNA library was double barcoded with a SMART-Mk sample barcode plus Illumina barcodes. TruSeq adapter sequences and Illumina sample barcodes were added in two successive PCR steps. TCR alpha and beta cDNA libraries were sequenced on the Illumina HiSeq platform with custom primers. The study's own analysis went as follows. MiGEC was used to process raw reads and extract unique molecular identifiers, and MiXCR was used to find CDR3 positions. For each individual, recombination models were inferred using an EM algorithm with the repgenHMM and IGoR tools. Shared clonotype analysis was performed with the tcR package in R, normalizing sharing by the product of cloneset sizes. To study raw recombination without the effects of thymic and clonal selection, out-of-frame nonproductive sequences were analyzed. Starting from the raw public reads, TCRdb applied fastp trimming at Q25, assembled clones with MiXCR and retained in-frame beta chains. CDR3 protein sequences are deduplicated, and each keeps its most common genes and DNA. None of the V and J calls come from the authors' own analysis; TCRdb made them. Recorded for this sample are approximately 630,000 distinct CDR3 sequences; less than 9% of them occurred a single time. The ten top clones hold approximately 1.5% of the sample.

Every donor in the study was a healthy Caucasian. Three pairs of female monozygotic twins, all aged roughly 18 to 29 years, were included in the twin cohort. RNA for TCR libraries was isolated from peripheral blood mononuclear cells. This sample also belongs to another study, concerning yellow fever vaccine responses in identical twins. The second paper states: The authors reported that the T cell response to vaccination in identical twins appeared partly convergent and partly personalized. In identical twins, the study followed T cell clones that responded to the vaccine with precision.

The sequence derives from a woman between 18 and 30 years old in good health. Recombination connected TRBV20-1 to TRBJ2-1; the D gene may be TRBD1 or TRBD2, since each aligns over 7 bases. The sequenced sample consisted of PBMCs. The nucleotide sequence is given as TGCAGTGCCGAAGGGGGGGACAGCTCCTACAATGAGCAGTTCTTC. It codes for CSAEGGDSSYNEQFF.